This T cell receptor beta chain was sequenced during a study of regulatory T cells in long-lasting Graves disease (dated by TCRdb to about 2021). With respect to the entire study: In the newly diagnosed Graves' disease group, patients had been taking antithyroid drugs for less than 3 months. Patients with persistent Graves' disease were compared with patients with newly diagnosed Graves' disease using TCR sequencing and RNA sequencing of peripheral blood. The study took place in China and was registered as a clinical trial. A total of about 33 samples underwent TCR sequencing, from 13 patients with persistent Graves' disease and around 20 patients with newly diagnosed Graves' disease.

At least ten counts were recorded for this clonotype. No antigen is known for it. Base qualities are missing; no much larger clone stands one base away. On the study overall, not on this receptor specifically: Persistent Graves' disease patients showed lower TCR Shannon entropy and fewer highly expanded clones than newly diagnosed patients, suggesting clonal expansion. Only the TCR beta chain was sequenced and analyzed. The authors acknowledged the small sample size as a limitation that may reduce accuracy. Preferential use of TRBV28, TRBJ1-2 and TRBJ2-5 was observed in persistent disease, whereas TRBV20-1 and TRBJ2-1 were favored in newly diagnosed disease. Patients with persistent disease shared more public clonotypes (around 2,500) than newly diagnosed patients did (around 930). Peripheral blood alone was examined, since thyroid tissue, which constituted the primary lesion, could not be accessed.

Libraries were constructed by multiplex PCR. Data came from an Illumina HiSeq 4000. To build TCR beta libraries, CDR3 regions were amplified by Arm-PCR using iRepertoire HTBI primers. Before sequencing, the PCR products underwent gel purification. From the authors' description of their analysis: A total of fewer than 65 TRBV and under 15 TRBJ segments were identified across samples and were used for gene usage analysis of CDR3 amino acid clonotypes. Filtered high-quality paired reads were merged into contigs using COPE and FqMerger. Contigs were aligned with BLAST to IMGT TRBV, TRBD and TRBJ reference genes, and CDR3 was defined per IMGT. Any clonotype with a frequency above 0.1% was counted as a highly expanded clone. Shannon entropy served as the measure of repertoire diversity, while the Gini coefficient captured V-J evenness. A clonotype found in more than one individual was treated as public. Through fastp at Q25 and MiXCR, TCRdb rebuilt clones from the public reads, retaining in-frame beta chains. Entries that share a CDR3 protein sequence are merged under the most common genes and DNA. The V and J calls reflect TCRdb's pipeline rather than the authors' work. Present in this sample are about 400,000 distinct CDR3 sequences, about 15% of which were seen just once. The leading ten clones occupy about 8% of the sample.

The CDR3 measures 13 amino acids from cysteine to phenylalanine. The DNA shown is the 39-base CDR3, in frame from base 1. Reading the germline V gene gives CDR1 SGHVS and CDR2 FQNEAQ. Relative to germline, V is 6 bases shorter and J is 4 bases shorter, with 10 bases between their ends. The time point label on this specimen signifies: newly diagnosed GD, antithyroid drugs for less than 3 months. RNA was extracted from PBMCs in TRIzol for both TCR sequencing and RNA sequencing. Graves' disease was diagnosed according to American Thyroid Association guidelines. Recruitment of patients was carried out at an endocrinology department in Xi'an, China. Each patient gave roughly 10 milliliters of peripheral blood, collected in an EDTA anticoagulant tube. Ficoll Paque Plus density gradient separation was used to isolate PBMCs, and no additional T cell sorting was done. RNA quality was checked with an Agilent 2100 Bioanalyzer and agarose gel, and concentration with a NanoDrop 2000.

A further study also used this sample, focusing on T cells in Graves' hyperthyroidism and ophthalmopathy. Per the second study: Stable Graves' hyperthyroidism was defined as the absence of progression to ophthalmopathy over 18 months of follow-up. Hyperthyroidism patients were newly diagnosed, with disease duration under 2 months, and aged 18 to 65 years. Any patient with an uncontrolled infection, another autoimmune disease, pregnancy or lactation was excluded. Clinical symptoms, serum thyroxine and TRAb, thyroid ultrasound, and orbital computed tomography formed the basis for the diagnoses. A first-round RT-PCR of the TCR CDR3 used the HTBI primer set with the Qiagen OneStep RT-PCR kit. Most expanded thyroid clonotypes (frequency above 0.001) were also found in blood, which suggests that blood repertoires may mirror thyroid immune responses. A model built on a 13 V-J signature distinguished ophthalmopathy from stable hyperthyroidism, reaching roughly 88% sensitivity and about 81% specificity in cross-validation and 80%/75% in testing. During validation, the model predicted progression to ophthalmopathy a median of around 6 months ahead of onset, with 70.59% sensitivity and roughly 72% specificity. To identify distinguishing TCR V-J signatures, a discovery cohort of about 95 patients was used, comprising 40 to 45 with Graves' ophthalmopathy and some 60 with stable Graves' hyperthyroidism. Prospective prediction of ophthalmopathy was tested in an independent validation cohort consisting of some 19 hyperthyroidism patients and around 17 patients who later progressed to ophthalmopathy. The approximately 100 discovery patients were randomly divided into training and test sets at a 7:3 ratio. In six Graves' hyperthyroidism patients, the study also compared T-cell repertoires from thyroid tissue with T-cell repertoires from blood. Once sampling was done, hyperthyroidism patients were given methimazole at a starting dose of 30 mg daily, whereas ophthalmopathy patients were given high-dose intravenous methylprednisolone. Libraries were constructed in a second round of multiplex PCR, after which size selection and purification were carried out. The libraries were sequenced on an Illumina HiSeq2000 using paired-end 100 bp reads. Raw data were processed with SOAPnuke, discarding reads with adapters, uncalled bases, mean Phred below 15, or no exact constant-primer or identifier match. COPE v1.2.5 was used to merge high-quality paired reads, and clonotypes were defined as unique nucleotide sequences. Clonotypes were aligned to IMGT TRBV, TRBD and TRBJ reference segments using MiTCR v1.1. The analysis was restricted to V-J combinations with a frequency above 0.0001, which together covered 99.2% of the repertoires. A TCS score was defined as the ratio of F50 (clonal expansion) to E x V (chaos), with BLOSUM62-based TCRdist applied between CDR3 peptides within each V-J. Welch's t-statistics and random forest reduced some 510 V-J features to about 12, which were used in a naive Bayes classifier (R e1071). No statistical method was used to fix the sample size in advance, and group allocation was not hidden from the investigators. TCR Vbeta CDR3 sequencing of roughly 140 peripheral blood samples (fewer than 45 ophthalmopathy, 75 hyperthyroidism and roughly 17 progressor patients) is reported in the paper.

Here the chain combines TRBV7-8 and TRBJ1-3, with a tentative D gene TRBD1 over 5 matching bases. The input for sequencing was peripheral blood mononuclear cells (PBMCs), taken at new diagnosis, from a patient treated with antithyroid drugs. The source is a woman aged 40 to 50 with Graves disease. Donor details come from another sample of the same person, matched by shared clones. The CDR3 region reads CASSQGTGNTIYF. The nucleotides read TGTGCCAGCAGTCAGGGTACCGGAAACACCATATATTTT. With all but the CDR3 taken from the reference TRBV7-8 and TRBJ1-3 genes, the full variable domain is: GAGVSQSPRYKVAKRGQDVALRCDPISGHVSLFWYQQALGQGPEFLTYFQNEAQLDKSGLPSDRFFAERPEGSVSTLKIQRTQQEDSAVYLCASSQGTGNTIYFGEGSWLTVV.